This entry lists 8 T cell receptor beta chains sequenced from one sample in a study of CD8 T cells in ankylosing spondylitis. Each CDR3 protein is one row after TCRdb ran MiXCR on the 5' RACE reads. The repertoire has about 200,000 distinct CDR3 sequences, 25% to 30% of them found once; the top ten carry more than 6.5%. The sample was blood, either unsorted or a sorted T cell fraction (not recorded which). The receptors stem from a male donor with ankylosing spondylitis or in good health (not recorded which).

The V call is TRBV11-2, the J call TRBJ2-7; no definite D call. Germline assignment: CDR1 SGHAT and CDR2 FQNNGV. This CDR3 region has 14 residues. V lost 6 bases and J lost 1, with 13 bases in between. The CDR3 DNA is TGTGCCAGCAGACACGGGTCCGATTCCTACGAGCAGTACTTC. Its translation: CASRHGSDSYEQYF. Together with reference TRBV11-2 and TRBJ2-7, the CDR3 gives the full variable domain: EAGVAQSPRYKIIEKRQSVAFWCNPISGHATLYWYQQILGQGPKLLIQFQNNGVVDDSQLPKDRFSAERLKGVDSTLKIQPAKLEDSAVYLCASRHGSDSYEQYFGPGTRLTVT.

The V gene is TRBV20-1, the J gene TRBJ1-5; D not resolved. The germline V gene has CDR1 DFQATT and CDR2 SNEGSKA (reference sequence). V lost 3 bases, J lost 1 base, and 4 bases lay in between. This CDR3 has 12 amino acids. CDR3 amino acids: CSARGSNQPQHF. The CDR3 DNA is TGCAGTGCTAGGGGGAGCAATCAGCCCCAGCATTTT.

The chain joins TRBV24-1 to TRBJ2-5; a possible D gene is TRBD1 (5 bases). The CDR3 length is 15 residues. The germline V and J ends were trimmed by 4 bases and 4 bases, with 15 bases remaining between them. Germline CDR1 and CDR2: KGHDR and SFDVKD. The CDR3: CATSDPEGAGETQYF. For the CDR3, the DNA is TGTGCCACCAGTGACCCCGAAGGGGCAGGAGAGACCCAGTACTTC.

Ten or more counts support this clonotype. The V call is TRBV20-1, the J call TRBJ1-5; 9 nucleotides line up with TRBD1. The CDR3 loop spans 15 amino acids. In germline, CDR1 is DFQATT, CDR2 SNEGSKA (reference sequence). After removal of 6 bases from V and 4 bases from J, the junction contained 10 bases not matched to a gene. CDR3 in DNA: TGCAGTGCCAGGATCTCCGGGACAGGGAATCAGCCCCAGCATTTT. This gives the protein CSARISGTGNQPQHF.

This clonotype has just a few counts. The CDR3 DNA reads TGCAGTGCTAGAAAAAGCGGGCGGGACCTCGATGAGCAGTTCTTC. Translating gives CSARKSGRDLDEQFF. The chain recombines TRBV20-1 with TRBJ2-1, with D perhaps matching TRBD2 (6 bases). V lost 2 bases, J lost 8 bases, and 19 bases lay in between. This CDR3 is 15 amino acids long. Germline loops: CDR1 DFQATT, CDR2 SNEGSKA (reference sequence).

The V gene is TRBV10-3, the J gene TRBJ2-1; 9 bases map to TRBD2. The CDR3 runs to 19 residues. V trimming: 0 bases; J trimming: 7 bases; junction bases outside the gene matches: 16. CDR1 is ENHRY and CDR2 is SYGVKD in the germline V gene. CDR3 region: CAISESNWREGFYENEQFF. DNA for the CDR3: TGTGCCATCAGTGAGTCGAATTGGCGGGAGGGGTTTTATGAGAATGAGCAGTTCTTC.

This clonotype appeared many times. CDR3 coding DNA: TGTGCCAGCAGCTTAGGGGGACAGGGGTGGACAGATACGCAGTATTTT. It encodes CASSLGGQGWTDTQYF. This chain uses TRBV7-2 with TRBJ2-3, with 10 bases that match TRBD1. The CDR3 contains 16 residues. With 1 base clipped from V and 3 bases from J, the junction kept 4 bases outside the gene matches. CDR1 is SGHTA, CDR2 FQGNSA, per germline. The whole variable domain, filled in from reference TRBV7-2 and TRBJ2-3, reads GAGVSQSPSNKVTEKGKDVELRCDPISGHTALYWYRQSLGQGLEFLIYFQGNSAPDKSGLPSDRFSAERTGGSVSTLTIQRTQQEDSAVYLCASSLGGQGWTDTQYFGPGTRLTVL.

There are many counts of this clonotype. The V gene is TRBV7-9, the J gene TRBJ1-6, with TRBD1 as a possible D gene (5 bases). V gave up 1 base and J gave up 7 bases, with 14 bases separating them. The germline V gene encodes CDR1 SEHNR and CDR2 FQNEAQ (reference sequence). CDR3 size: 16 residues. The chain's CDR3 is CASSLVAGKGNSPLHF. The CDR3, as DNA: TGTGCCAGCAGCTTAGTCGCAGGGAAGGGGAATTCACCCCTCCACTTT.